This TCR beta chain was captured in a study of cytomegalovirus exposure and HLA in healthy donors (dated by TCRdb to about 2017). Looking at the study overall: An earlier analysis of approximately 600 of the donors reported approximately 270 Gb of sequence data and 117 million unique TCR beta sequences from about 200 million T cells. An early release that covered some 630 HLA-typed donors contained approximately 300 gigabases of sequencing data and roughly 84 million unique TCR sequences. The genetic ancestry cluster associated with self-reported Caucasian donors included 81% of the 398 genotyped donors. The study aimed to test whether cataloging public T cell receptors could reveal signatures of past pathogen exposure. The study used immunosequencing to profile the T cell repertoires of hundreds of subjects and linked those repertoires to cytomegalovirus serostatus. Along with the roughly 670-subject first cohort, a separate validation cohort of around 120 different subjects was used. High-throughput TCR immunosequencing, statistical association of individual TCRs with disease status, and machine learning were combined to predict cytomegalovirus infection status. A later analysis re-examined previously published TCR beta repertoires from 610 or so donors and added high-resolution HLA genotyping to investigate patterns of TCR occurrence. Rather than drawing on any new phenotypic data, the later analysis identified candidate immune exposures from TCR beta sequences and the way those sequences occurred across donors. An earlier analysis of fewer than 750 of the donors used high-throughput TCR beta sequencing to judge whether each TCR beta V gene segment behaved as functional or pseudogenic. Donor age, sex, ethnicity and CMV serostatus were collected together with the repertoire data. In a later genetic analysis, genome-wide SNP genotypes for about 65% of the 666 donors were used, and that subset was treated as a discovery cohort. All discovery cohort repertoires had been generated using a single sequencing platform. HLA typing covered class I and class II loci at four-digit resolution. Typing coverage differed by locus: A, B, C, DRB1 and DQB1 were typed in roughly 620-630 donors, DQA1 in 522, DPA1 in some 600, and DPB1 in 400 to 490. Four or five DR-DQ haplotypes were treated as single units for association and clustering because of strong linkage in the cohort. On average, roughly 250,000 unique TCR beta nucleotide sequences were sequenced per donor among some 430 genotyped donors of the cohort, with roughly 18% of those sequences being non-productive.

The investigation overall reported the following: In a later analysis, TCR association rates were found to vary across HLA loci, with the most associated TCRs seen for DRB1 alleles and the fewest for HLA-C alleles. Compared with equally common non-associated chains, HLA-associated TCR beta chains in a later analysis were more clonally expanded and had lower generation probabilities. A later analysis associated 16,951 TCR beta sequences with specific HLA alleles at a false discovery rate of 0.05. Linkage disequilibrium might explain the correlated functional status among segregating V segments, but an unknown experimental factor could not be excluded. In a later analysis, most CMV-associated TCR beta chains were found to appear HLA-restricted, with HLA associations seemingly driven largely by CMV exposure. The only immune exposure information available for the cohort was CMV serostatus. Because counts were too low, around 17 rarely observed V segments, including chromosome 9 orphons, were left out of the earlier analysis of approximately 580 of the donors. A further reported finding was that TCR beta sequences accurately predicted the HLA-A and HLA-B alleles for most subjects in the first cohort. HLA typing was unavailable for some donors at each locus, so association tests used only the typed subset. A total of fewer than 200 TCR beta chains were listed by the study as associated with cytomegalovirus. According to a later genetic analysis, donors in an Asian-associated ancestry cluster had fewer N-insertions in productive TCRs than the approximately 670-donor mean. A later analysis reported that several top co-occurrence clusters appeared linked to parvovirus B19, influenza, CMV and Epstein-Barr virus. A few of the identified cytomegalovirus-associated TCR beta chains were confirmed in vitro to be specific for cytomegalovirus antigens. In this cohort, only TCR beta chains were sequenced, and detectable features were limited by the absence of alpha or paired-chain data. Some IMGT-functional V segments, including TRBV6-2 and TRBV6-3, could not be distinguished by the 87-base-pair reads and were therefore excluded. When HLA alleles, especially DR and DQ, strongly co-occurred, attributing TCR associations to individual alleles was difficult. The classifier was reported to diagnose cytomegalovirus status with high specificity and sensitivity in both the original cohort and the validation cohort. Sequencing depth was assumed to be roughly uniform across donors in the presence/absence analyses, though that assumption may not hold. An earlier analysis of approximately 530 of the donors showed that most TCR beta V segments appeared in productive rearrangements either about 87% or about 30% of the time, which broadly matched IMGT annotations. In a later genetic analysis, a missense DCLRE1C variant was associated with V-gene and J-gene trimming of TCR beta chains, and the association was replicated in an independent cohort. The authors suggested that the approach could potentially be generalized to other disease states and immunological phenotypes. The sequencing pipeline was judged likely to have produced a cluster of highly shared sequence variants as a technical artifact. Across donors, most TCR sequences were observed very rarely, whereas some public TCRs were present in many individuals.

Reading from cysteine to phenylalanine, the CDR3 counts 17 amino acids. Only CDR3 DNA is held: 51 bases, read in frame from base 1. For CDR1 and CDR2, the germline V gene (reference sequence) lists MNHEY and SMNVEV. Relative to germline, V is missing 4 bases and J is missing 5 bases, with 10 bases of the junction outside any gene match. Remarks on this clone: The antigen it recognizes is unknown. No base quality information exists; no much larger clone differs at one position.

Libraries came from the immunoSEQ multiplex PCR assay. For the multiplex PCR, a mixture combining 60 forward primers for TCR Vbeta segments and 13 reverse primers for TCR Jbeta segments was used. Amplification of the CDR3 region of rearranged TCR beta genes was performed with a multiplex PCR assay on genomic DNA. The amplified TCR beta libraries were sequenced on the Illumina HiSeq System as 87-base-pair reads. The paper's data handling went like this. In a later analysis, tens of millions of unique TCR beta chains were counted across the roughly 670 repertoires, and roughly 10 million of these chains were shared by at least two donors. A nearest-neighbor algorithm error-corrected the raw reads and collapsed the reads into unique sequences, merging closely related sequences to remove PCR and sequencing errors. Alignment of CDR3 sequences to IMGT reference sequences was used to assign V, D and J gene segments. For a sequence to be retained, a match of at least six nucleotides to both a V gene segment and a J gene segment was required. A rearrangement was called productive if the CDR3 had no stop codons and remained in frame with V and J, and every other rearrangement was called non-productive. Following IMGT convention, CDR3 was defined as the stretch from the second conserved V-encoded cysteine up to the conserved J-encoded phenylalanine. The earlier analysis of about 590 of the donors excluded sequences that lacked an unambiguous match to a single V gene segment. In an earlier analysis of about 590 of the donors, a V segment was called functional when productive rearrangements were above 56.7%, and segregating when the standard deviation between donors exceeded 5%. A statistical classification framework was built to diagnose cytomegalovirus status from the catalog of TCR beta chain sequences. V and J gene assignment, in a later analysis, came from comparing TCR nucleotide sequences with IMGT/GENE-DB human TR gene sequences. A later analysis assigned CDR3 sequences and most-parsimonious VDJ recombination scenarios with the TCRdist pipeline. A later analysis defined each TCR beta chain by its CDR3 amino acid sequence plus V-gene family, and excluded reads lacking a unique V-gene family. In a later analysis, approximately 590 highly shared, low-generation-probability nucleotide sequences were removed to address suspected cross-contamination and a sequencing artifact. In a later analysis, a clonal expansion index was calculated for each public chain from normalized within-repertoire ranks of inferred template counts. A later analysis computed generation probabilities with a VDJ recombination model fitted to out-of-frame rearrangements, and checked the results against IGoR. In a later analysis, TCR-TCR, TCR-HLA and TCR-CMV co-occurrence was scored with hypergeometric tests, and a repertoire-size bias correction was applied to TCR pairs. In a later analysis, false discovery rates were estimated by permuting HLA or CMV assignments 20 times. In a later analysis, co-occurring TCRs were grouped using DBSCAN, with TCRdist sequence similarity added in when clustering inside HLA-allele-positive subsets. Repertoires with fewer than 30,000 or more than 120,000 public chains were left out of co-occurrence clustering, as were five repertoires with anomalous nucleotide sharing. Imported from immuneACCESS, the table was reduced by TCRdb to in-frame sequences with V and J called. These copies leave out some clones; in studies compared against another copy, an unresolved V gene accounts for under half, and the cause of the remainder is not known. D and trimming were read from the DNA, whereas the V and J calls and clone size are those reported in that table. This sample lists under 150,000 clones; about 72% were detected once. In total, the top ten clones hold around 1.6% of the sample.

In total, approximately 610 healthy bone marrow donors made up the cohort. All cohort members were sampled while nominally healthy, although unrecorded immune exposures were likely present. The donor tested CMV seropositive, placing the donor among the roughly 300 seropositive members of the cohort. A peripheral blood sample was collected from each donor, and TCR beta sequencing was performed on peripheral blood mononuclear cells. Genomic DNA extraction from the blood cell samples was performed with the Qiagen DNeasy Blood Extraction Kit. The sample taken for sequencing was PBMCs. The chain is made from TRBV27 and TRBJ2-7, with 14 junctional bases fitting TRBD2. This clonotype was sampled from a man aged 25-40 years in good health and CMV-seropositive. The nucleotide sequence reads TGTGCCAGCAGTTGGGGGACTAGCGGGAGTATTAGCAACGAGCAGTACTTC. It encodes CASSWGTSGSISNEQYF.